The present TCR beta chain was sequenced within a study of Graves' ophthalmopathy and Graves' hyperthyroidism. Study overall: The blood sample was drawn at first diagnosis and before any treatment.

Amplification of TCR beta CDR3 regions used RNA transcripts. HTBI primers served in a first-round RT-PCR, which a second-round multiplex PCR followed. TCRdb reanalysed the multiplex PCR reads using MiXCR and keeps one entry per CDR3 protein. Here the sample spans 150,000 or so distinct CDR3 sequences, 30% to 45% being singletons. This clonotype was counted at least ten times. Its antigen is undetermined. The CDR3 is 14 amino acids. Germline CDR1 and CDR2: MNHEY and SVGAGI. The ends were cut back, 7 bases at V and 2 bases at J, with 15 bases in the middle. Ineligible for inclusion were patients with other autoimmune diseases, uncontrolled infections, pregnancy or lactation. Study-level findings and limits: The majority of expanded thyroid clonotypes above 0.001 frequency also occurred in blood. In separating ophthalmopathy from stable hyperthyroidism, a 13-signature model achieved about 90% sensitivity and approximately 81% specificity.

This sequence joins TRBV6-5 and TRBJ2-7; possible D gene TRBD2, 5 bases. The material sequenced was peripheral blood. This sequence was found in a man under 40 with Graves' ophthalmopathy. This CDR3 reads CASKQAYGTYEQYF. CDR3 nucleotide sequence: TGTGCCAGCAAGCAGGCCTACGGGACCTACGAGCAGTACTTC.